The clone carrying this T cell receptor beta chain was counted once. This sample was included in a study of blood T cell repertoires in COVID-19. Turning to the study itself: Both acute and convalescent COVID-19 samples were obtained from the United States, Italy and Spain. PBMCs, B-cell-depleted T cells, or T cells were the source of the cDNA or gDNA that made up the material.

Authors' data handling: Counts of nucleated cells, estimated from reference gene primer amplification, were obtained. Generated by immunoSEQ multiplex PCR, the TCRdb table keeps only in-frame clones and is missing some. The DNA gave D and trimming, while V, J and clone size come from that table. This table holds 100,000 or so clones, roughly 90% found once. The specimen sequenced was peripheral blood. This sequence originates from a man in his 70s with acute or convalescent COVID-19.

The CDR3 loop is CASSPRQSSYNEQFF. The CDR3 DNA is TGCGCCAGCAGCCCCCGACAGAGCTCCTACAATGAGCAGTTCTTC. The chain is built from TRBV4-3 and TRBJ2-1; possible D gene TRBD1, 5 bases. From germline, CDR1 is LGHNA and CDR2 YSLEER. The ends were cut back, 4 bases at V and 0 bases at J, with 10 bases in the middle. The CDR3 runs to 15 residues.